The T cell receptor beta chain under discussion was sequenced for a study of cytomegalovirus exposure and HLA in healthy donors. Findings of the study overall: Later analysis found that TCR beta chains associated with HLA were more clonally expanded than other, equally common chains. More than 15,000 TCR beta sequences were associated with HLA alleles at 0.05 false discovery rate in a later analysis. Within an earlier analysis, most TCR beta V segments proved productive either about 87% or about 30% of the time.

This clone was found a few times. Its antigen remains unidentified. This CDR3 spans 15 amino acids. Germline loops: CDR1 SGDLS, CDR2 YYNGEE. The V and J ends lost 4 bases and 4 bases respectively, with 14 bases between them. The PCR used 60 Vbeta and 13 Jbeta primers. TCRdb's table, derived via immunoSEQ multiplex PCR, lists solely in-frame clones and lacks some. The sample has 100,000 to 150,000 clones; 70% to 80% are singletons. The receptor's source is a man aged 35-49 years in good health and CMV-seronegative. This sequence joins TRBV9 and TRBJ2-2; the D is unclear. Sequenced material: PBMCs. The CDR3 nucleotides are TGTGCCAGCAGCCCCGATCCGGCAGGCACCGGGGAGCTGTTTTTT. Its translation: CASSPDPAGTGELFF.